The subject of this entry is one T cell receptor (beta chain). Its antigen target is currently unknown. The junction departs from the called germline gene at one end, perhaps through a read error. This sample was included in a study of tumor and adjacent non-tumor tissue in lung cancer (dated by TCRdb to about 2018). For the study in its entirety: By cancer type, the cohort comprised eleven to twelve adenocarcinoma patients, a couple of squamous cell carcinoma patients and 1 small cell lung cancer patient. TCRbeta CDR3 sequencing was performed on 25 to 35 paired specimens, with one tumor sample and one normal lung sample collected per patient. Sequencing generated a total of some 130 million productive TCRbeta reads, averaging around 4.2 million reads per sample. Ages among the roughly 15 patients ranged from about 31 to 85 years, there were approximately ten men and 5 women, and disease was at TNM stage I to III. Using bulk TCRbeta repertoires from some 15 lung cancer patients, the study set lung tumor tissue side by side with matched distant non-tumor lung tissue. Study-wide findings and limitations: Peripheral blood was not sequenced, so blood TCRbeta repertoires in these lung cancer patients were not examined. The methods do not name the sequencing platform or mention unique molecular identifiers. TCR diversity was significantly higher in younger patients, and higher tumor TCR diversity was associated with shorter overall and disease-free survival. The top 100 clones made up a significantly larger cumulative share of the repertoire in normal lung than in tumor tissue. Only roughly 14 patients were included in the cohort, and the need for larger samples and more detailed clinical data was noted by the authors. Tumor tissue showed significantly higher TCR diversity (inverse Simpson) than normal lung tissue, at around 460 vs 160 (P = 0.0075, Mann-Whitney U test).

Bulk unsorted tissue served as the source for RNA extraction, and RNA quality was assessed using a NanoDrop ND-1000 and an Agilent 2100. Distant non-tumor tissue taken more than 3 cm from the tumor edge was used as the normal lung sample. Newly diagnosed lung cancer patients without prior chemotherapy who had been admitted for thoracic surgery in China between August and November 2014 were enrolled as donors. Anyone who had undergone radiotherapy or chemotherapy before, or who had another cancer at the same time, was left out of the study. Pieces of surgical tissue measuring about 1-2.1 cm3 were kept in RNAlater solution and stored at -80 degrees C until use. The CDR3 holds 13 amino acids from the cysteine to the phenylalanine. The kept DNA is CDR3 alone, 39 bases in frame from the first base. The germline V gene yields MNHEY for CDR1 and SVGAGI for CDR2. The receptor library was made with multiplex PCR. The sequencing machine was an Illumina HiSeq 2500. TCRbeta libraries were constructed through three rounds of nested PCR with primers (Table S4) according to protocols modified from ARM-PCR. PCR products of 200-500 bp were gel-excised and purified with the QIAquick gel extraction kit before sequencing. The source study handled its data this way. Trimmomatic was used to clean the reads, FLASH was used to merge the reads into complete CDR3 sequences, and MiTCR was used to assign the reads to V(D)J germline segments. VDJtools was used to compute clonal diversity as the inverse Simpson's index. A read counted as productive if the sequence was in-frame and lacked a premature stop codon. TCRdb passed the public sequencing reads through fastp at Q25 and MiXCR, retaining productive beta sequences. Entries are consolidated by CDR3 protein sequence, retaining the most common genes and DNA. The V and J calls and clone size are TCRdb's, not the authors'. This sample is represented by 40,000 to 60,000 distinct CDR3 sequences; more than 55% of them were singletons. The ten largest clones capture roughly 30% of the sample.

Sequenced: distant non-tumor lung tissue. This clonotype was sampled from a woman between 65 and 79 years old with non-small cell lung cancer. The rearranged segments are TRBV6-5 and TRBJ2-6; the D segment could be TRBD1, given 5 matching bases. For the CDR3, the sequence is CASRPPGANILTF. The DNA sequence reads TGTGCCAGCAGGCCTCCTGGGGCCAACATCCTGACTTTC.